This TCR beta chain is drawn from a study of T cell changes during pregnancy in multiple sclerosis. Trimming took off 0 bases at V and 2 bases at J, with 8 bases between the two ends. CDR1 and CDR2 (germline): SGHNT, YYREEE (reference sequence). CDR3 length: 14 residues. Assay used: immunoSEQ multiplex PCR; TCRdb lists only in-frame clones, some missing. Altogether 45,000 to 65,000 clones are present, nearly 95% being singletons, with the ten largest covering around 0.49%. Sequenced here: CD4+ T cells from peripheral blood mononuclear cells, sampled in the third trimester of pregnancy. The chain uses TRBV5-4 and TRBJ2-5; D is ambiguous. This TCR derives from a female donor with multiple sclerosis, enrolled in a pregnancy study. The CDR3 DNA sequence: TGTGCCAGCAGCTTGGCGCAAGAGCAAGAGACCCAGTACTTC. Translating gives CASSLAQEQETQYF.